Following are 26 T cell receptor beta chains from one sample sequenced in a study of shared clonotypes between healthy human individuals. Repertoires were generated with immunoSEQ multiplex PCR, while TCRdb's copy carries only in-frame clones and drops some. The data contain about 490,000 clones, about 82% of them seen just once; the ten biggest clones take up approximately 13%. Sequences were obtained from PBMCs. These receptors were collected from a woman in her thirties or forties in good health. Some clones in this sample may be carry-over from other donors' samples.

The CDR3 DNA follows: TGTGCCTGGAGTGTAGCCCCCACTGGGAGGACTGAAGCTTTCTTT. Protein: CAWSVAPTGRTEAFF. V and J are TRBV30 and TRBJ1-1, with D unclear. The V end lost 0 bases, the J end lost 5 bases, and 16 bases lay between the germline ends. In germline, CDR1 is GTSNPN, CDR2 SVGIG (reference sequence). This CDR3 contains 15 residues.

The chain couples TRBV18 to TRBJ2-3; unclear D gene. The CDR3 is 14 amino acids. Trimming removed 2 bases from V and 0 bases from J, with 6 bases in between. Germline lookup yields CDR1 KGHSH and CDR2 LQKENI. CDR3 region: CASSPASSTDTQYF. CDR3 DNA sequence: TGTGCCAGCTCACCAGCCTCTAGCACAGATACGCAGTATTTT. The full variable domain, its missing parts supplied by reference TRBV18 and TRBJ2-3, is NAGVMQNPRHLVRRRGQEARLRCSPMKGHSHVYWYRQLPEEGLKFMVYLQKENIIDESGMPKERFSAEFPKEGPSILRIQQVVRGDSAAYFCASSPASSTDTQYFGPGTRLTVL.

The chain recombines TRBV28 with TRBJ2-5; D is unresolved. Germline CDR1 and CDR2: MDHEN and SYDVKM. The CDR3 is 13 amino acids. The ends were cut back, 3 bases at V and 5 bases at J, with 10 bases in the middle. CDR3 DNA: TGTGCCAGCAGTTTCGGCGTTGCGGAGACCCAGTACTTC. Residues: CASSFGVAETQYF.

The chain joins TRBV11-2 to TRBJ1-4, with D hard to call. V lost 5 bases, J lost 6 bases, and 16 bases lay in between. Germline V gene data show CDR1 as SGHAT and CDR2 as FQNNGV. This CDR3 comprises 15 residues. The CDR3 is CASSPRRRLHEKLFF. CDR3 sequence (DNA): TGTGCCAGCAGCCCCCGACGGCGCCTCCATGAAAAACTGTTTTTT.

This clone occurred a few times. This sequence joins TRBV10-3 and TRBJ2-3; 7 positions agree with TRBD1. Germline assignment: CDR1 ENHRY and CDR2 SYGVKD. The CDR3 covers 13 residues. V shed 3 bases and J 7 bases; nucleotides not matched to a gene: 4. Written as DNA, the CDR3 is TGTGCCATCAGTGACCCGACAGGGTATACGCAGTATTTT. This translates into CAISDPTGYTQYF.

The V and J genes are TRBV4-2 and TRBJ1-2; the D gene is possibly TRBD1 (5 bases). CDR1 LGHNA and CDR2 YNFKEQ come from the germline V gene. This CDR3 has 13 residues. V lost 4 bases and J lost 6, with 12 bases in between. The CDR3 is CASSPGTGDGYTF. Written as DNA, the CDR3 is TGTGCCAGCAGCCCCGGGACGGGTGATGGCTACACCTTC.

The genes are TRBV5-1 and TRBJ2-7; D is perhaps TRBD2 (6 bases). This CDR3 comprises 14 residues. V dropped 0 bases and J dropped 3 bases, with 10 bases sitting between them. The germline CDR1 and CDR2 sequences are SGHRS and YFSETQ. CDR3 amino acids: CASSLATGGYEQYF. As DNA, the CDR3 is TGCGCCAGCAGCTTGGCCACCGGGGGCTACGAGCAGTACTTC.

The chain links TRBV4-1 to TRBJ2-7; TRBD2 aligns across 12 bases. V shed 2 bases and J 1 base; nucleotides not matched to a gene: 6. Germline CDR1 reads MGHRA; CDR2 reads YSYEKL. The CDR3 is 17 amino acids. The CDR3 DNA reads as TGCGCCAGCAGCCAATCTAGCGGGAGGGCCGGATCCTACGAGCAGTACTTC. It is translated as CASSQSSGRAGSYEQYF.

V is TRBV7-9 and J is TRBJ1-4, with 7 bases that match TRBD1. V lost 3 bases to trimming and J lost 7 bases; unmatched junction nucleotides: 5. CDR1 is SEHNR and CDR2 is FQNEAQ in the germline V gene (reference sequence). This CDR3 is 14 amino acids long. This CDR3 reads CASSFGQAAEKLFF. The CDR3 DNA is TGTGCCAGCAGCTTCGGACAGGCGGCTGAAAAACTGTTTTTT. Using reference TRBV7-9 and TRBJ1-4 for the parts outside the CDR3, the full variable domain is DTGVSQNPRHKITKRGQNVTFRCDPISEHNRLYWYRQTLGQGPEFLTYFQNEAQLEKSRLLSDRFSAERPKGSFSTLEIQRTEQGDSAMYLCASSFGQAAEKLFFGSGTQLSVL.

This clone came up once. The rearrangement links TRBV27 to TRBJ1-5; the D gene is possibly TRBD1 (5 bases). Germline CDR1 and CDR2: MNHEY and SMNVEV (reference sequence). Trimming stripped 2 bases from V and 5 bases from J, with 13 bases between. CDR3 length: 15 amino acids. This CDR3 reads CASSLGGVGDQPQHF. Here the CDR3 DNA reads TGTGCCAGCAGTTTAGGCGGCGTGGGGGATCAGCCCCAGCATTTT.

A remark on this clone: A much bigger clone sits one base away, suggesting this may be a read error. The CDR3 carries no conserved terminal phenylalanine or tryptophan, so it likely arises from a read error. The rearrangement links TRBV13 to TRBJ1-1; tentatively, D is TRBD1 (5 bases). V shed 6 bases and J shed 0 bases, with 17 bases lying between them. The CDR3 has 16 residues. Germline V lookup: CDR1 PRHDT, CDR2 FYEKMQ (reference sequence). CDR3 sequence: CASRPRAGLMNTEAFL. In nucleotides, the CDR3 is TGTGCCAGCAGACCCAGGGCAGGGTTGATGAACACTGAAGCTTTCCTT.

This sequence joins TRBV27 and TRBJ2-5; D unresolved. V gave up 5 bases and J gave up 5 bases, with 15 bases separating them. The CDR3 is made up of 14 amino acids. Germline loops: CDR1 MNHEY, CDR2 SMNVEV (reference sequence). CDR3 sequence: CASSDRRFRETQYF. CDR3 sequence (DNA): TGTGCCAGCAGTGACCGCCGGTTCCGGGAGACCCAGTACTTC.

This chain joins TRBV23-1 and TRBJ2-7; perhaps TRBD1 as D (6 bases). TRBV23-1 is identified as an open reading frame with a role that is uncertain. Trimming took off 2 bases at V and 2 bases at J, with 10 bases between the two ends. The CDR3 has 14 residues. The CDR3 is CASSQHDRPYEQYF. The CDR3 DNA reads as TGCGCCAGCAGTCAACACGACAGGCCCTACGAGCAGTACTTC.

The gene calls are TRBV27 and TRBJ2-5; the D gene is possibly TRBD1 (5 bases). The length of the CDR3 is 14 residues. Germline CDR1 reads MNHEY; CDR2 reads SMNVEV (reference sequence). V was cut by 2 bases and J by 4 bases, with 11 bases left in between. In DNA form, the CDR3 reads TGTGCCAGCAGTTTACTGGGGCCGGGAGAGACCCAGTACTTC. Amino acid sequence: CASSLLGPGETQYF.

The chain has TRBV7-9 and TRBJ2-3; the match to TRBD1 covers 9 bases. V dropped 3 bases and J dropped 3; count of bases not matched to a gene: 4. Germline V CDR1 and CDR2: SEHNR, FQNEAQ (reference sequence). The CDR3 runs 15 residues. CDR3 DNA: TGTGCCAGCAGCTTGGGGACAGGGCCGACAGATACGCAGTATTTT. This translates into CASSLGTGPTDTQYF. The entire variable domain, with the rest obtained from reference TRBV7-9 and TRBJ2-3, is as follows: DTGVSQNPRHKITKRGQNVTFRCDPISEHNRLYWYRQTLGQGPEFLTYFQNEAQLEKSRLLSDRFSAERPKGSFSTLEIQRTEQGDSAMYLCASSLGTGPTDTQYFGPGTRLTVL.

A remark on this clone: This likely stems from a read error, as it lies one base from a far larger clone. The chain carries TRBV29-1 and TRBJ2-2; 9 positions agree with TRBD2. Germline-derived CDR1 and CDR2 are SQVTM and ANQGSEA. The CDR3 loop spans 16 amino acids. The DNA for the CDR3 is TGCAGCGTTGTAGGTGGTCCAGCGGGAGCTAGCGGGGAGCTGTCTTTT. As protein: CSVVGGPAGASGELSF.

Concerning this clone: Here the CDR3 omits its conserved ending phenylalanine or tryptophan, so a read error is the likely source. The J gene is TRBJ1-5, the V gene TRBV18; D gene ambiguous. Trimming left V 3 bases short and J 3 bases short, with 9 bases between. CDR1 is KGHSH, CDR2 LQKENI, per germline. This CDR3 has 14 residues. CDR3 nucleotides: TGTGCCAGCTCACCCAGTCCAGACAATCAGCCCCAGCATCTT. It specifies CASSPSPDNQPQHL.

A note on this clone: A far larger clone is just one base off, so this is likely a read error. The same CDR3 is also encoded by other DNA sequences in this sample. This chain connects TRBV6-1 to TRBJ2-7; 11 bases map to TRBD2. Looked up from germline, CDR1 is MNHNS and CDR2 is SASEGT. CDR3 length equals 15 residues. Trimming at V came to 1 base and at J to 1 base, leaving 0 bases not matched to a gene. The CDR3 reads CASSEGLAGSYEQYF. In DNA, the CDR3 is TGTGCCAGCAGTGAAGGACTAGCGGGGTCCTACGAGCAGTACTTC.

This clone was observed a few times. A much bigger clone sits one base away, suggesting this may be a read error. The sample contains more than one DNA sequence encoding this CDR3. The chain combines TRBV5-1 with TRBJ2-3; D not certain. Trimming shortened V by 0 bases and J by 6 bases, and 2 bases separated the two germline ends. Germline assignment: CDR1 SGHRS and CDR2 YFSETQ. This CDR3 has 11 amino acids. CDR3 DNA: TGCGCCAGCAGCTTGGCGGATACGCAGTATTTT. This encodes CASSLADTQYF. Full variable domain (outside the CDR3, taken from reference TRBV5-1 and TRBJ2-3): KAGVTQTPRYLIKTRGQQVTLSCSPISGHRSVSWYQQTPGQGLQFLFEYFSETQRNKGNFPGRFSGRQFSNSRSEMNVSTLELGDSALYLCASSLADTQYFGPGTRLTVL.

The chain has TRBV25-1 and TRBJ1-1; 10 nucleotides agree with TRBD1. The CDR3 extends over 14 amino acids. Germline loops: CDR1 MGHDK, CDR2 SYGVNS. After removal of 4 bases from V and 3 bases from J, the junction contained 2 bases not matched to a gene. CDR3 protein: CASSGTGGYTEAFF. CDR3 nucleotide sequence: TGTGCCAGCAGTGGGACAGGGGGTTACACTGAAGCTTTCTTT.

This clone was detected only a few times. V gene TRBV10-3 combines with J gene TRBJ2-1, with 14 bases aligning to TRBD2. The V gene's germline CDR1 is ENHRY and CDR2 SYGVKD. V lost 5 bases and J lost 8; bases outside the gene matches: 11. The CDR3 is 17 residues long. Written as DNA, the CDR3 is TGTGCCATCAGTAGCGGGACTAGCGGGAGTAGTGTCTATGAGCAGTTCTTC. Protein product: CAISSGTSGSSVYEQFF.

The V call is TRBV18, the J call TRBJ2-7; D gene ambiguous. The CDR3 has 15 amino acids. CDR1 and CDR2 from the germline V gene are KGHSH and LQKENI. V shed 0 bases and J shed 7 bases, with 16 bases lying between them. CDR3 DNA: TGTGCCAGCTCACCACCGAGTACGGTCGGATCAGAGCAGTACTTC. Its protein product is CASSPPSTVGSEQYF.

The V and J genes are TRBV7-9 and TRBJ2-7; 9 bases match TRBD1. This CDR3 is 14 amino acids long. Germline V CDR1 and CDR2: SEHNR, FQNEAQ (reference sequence). Germline trimming cut 3 bases from V and 6 bases from J; bases unmatched to any gene: 6. CDR3 amino acids: CASSLGDRVGEQYF. The CDR3 DNA is TGTGCCAGCAGCTTGGGGGACAGGGTTGGCGAGCAGTACTTC.

CDR3 DNA sequence: TGTGCCTGGAGTGTAAGCCTAGCGGGAGAGAGTGAGCAGTTCTTC. The encoded protein is CAWSVSLAGESEQFF. The chain is built from TRBV30 and TRBJ2-1; 10 nucleotides line up with TRBD2. This CDR3 comprises 15 residues. V shed 0 bases and J 9 bases; nucleotides not matched to a gene: 8. CDR1 GTSNPN and CDR2 SVGIG come from the germline V gene (reference sequence).

This clone was picked up one time. The V call is TRBV28, the J call TRBJ1-2; D unclear. Germline loops: CDR1 MDHEN, CDR2 SYDVKM. Trimming cost V 6 bases and J 8 bases, with 19 bases left between them. The CDR3 covers 14 residues. The CDR3 DNA reads TGTGCCAGCAGCTCCCCCGGGGAAGGGAACGGCTACACCTTC. Translating gives CASSSPGEGNGYTF.

The chain uses TRBV27 and TRBJ1-1; TRBD1 is a possible D gene (6 bases). Per germline, CDR1 MNHEY and CDR2 SMNVEV (reference sequence). The CDR3 spans 13 residues. Trimming removed 5 bases from V and 5 bases from J, with 12 bases in between. CDR3 bases: TGTGCCAGCAGTCTCTACAGGGAAACTGAAGCTTTCTTT. Protein sequence: CASSLYRETEAFF.